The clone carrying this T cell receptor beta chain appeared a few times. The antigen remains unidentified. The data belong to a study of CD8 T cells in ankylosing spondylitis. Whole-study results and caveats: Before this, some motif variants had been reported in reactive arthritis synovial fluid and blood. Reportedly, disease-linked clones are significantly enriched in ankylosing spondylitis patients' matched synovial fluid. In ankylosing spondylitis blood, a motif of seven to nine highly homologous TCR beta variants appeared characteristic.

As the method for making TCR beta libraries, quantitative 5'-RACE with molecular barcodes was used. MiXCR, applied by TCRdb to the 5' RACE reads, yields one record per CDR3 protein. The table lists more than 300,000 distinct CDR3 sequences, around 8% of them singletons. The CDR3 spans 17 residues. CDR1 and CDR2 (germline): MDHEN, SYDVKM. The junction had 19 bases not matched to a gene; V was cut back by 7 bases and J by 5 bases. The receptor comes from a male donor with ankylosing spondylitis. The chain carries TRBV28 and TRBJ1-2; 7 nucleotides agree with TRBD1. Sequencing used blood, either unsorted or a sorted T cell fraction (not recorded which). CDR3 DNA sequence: TGTGCCAGCACCAGATTCGGGGACCAGGGACAGTTGTATGGCTACACCTTC. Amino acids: CASTRFGDQGQLYGYTF.